The source of this TCR beta chain is a study of cytomegalovirus exposure and HLA in healthy donors. In the study overall: Within an early data release were about 85 million unique TCRs drawn from HLA-typed donors. General observations from the study: Trimming of TCR beta V- and J-genes showed a link, identified in a later analysis, to a missense DCLRE1C variant. For most TCR sequences rarity was the rule, although some public TCRs occurred in many donors. There was a cluster of highly shared sequence variants that was likely a sequencing artifact.

The V gene end was trimmed by 4 bases and the J gene end by 7 bases; junction bases not matched to a gene: 6. The CDR3 length is 13 residues. The V gene's germline CDR1 is MNHEY and CDR2 SMNVEV (reference sequence). This clone was detected a few times. The antigen is not known. Primers included in the PCR were 60 Vbeta and 13 Jbeta primers. Measured with immunoSEQ multiplex PCR; TCRdb has only the in-frame clones, and not every one. Here the sample spans roughly 120,000 clones, approximately 70% being singletons. The TCR sequence derives from a woman in her 30s in good health and CMV-seronegative. The specimen was PBMCs. The chain carries TRBV27 and TRBJ1-2, with 7 bases lining up with TRBD1. The CDR3 DNA sequence: TGTGCCAGCAGTTCAGACAGGGAAGCTGGCTACACCTTC. This codes for CASSSDREAGYTF.